One and the same sample provided the 32 T cell receptor beta chains below, sequenced in a study of shared clonotypes between healthy human individuals. The method was immunoSEQ multiplex PCR; TCRdb's version includes in-frame clones alone and lacks a portion of them. This table has more than 400,000 clones, approximately 81% appearing once. The sample was PBMCs. These receptors all stem from a woman between 40 and 50 years old in good health. Some clones in this sample may be carry-over from other donors' samples.

The CDR3 DNA reads as TGTGCCAGCTCCGGGACAGGGGTCGGTCTCACCGGGGAGCTGTTTTTT. It is translated as CASSGTGVGLTGELFF. The chain uses TRBV13 and TRBJ2-2; 10 nucleotides match TRBD1. V shed 8 bases, J shed 4 bases, and the junction held 10 bases outside the gene matches. Germline values: CDR1 PRHDT, CDR2 FYEKMQ (reference sequence). The CDR3 has 16 amino acids.

This chain connects TRBV7-9 to TRBJ2-1; 9 nucleotides agree with TRBD2. The V and J ends lost 1 base and 9 bases, in that order; junction bases with no gene match: 10. The CDR3 runs to 16 residues. Germline CDR1 and CDR2: SEHNR and FQNEAQ (reference sequence). CDR3 amino acids: CASSLDSAGGFGEQFF. CDR3 nucleotide sequence: TGTGCCAGCAGCTTAGACTCCGCGGGAGGGTTTGGTGAGCAGTTCTTC.

The V call is TRBV4-2, the J call TRBJ1-2, with 8 bases fitting TRBD1. There are 14 residues in the CDR3. Germline loops: CDR1 LGHNA, CDR2 YNFKEQ. V shed 1 base and J 10 bases; nucleotides not matched to a gene: 8. CDR3 residues: CASSQGGDRLTYTF. Written as DNA, the CDR3 is TGTGCCAGCAGCCAAGGTGGGGACAGGTTGACCTACACCTTC.

J is TRBJ2-1 and V is TRBV19, with a weak D call TRBD1 (6 bases). CDR1 and CDR2 from the germline V gene are LNHDA and SQIVND (reference sequence). The V and J ends lost 10 bases and 8 bases respectively, with 12 bases between them. The CDR3 totals 11 residues. The CDR3 DNA is TGTGCCACTAAACAGGGTGATGAGCAGTTCTTC. Translating it yields CATKQGDEQFF.

This clone was picked up one time. This chain joins TRBV28 and TRBJ1-1; D is unresolved. The CDR3 is 13 amino acids. Germline-derived CDR1 and CDR2 are MDHEN and SYDVKM. Trimming removed 4 bases from V and 3 bases from J, with 9 bases in between. Written as DNA, the CDR3 is TGTGCCAGCAGTTATAGACCCCACACTGAAGCTTTCTTT. It specifies CASSYRPHTEAFF.

Comment on this clone: A far larger clone is one nucleotide away, so this likely arose from a read error. In the same sample, other DNA sequences code for this CDR3. This chain connects TRBV5-4 to TRBJ2-2; 9 bases line up with TRBD1. Trimming at V came to 5 bases and at J to 3 bases, leaving 8 bases not matched to a gene. The CDR3 sequence is 16 residues long. CDR1 SGHNT and CDR2 YYREEE come from the germline V gene (reference sequence). The CDR3 loop is CASSPADRGYTGELFF. The CDR3 nucleotides are TGTGCCAGCAGTCCAGCAGACAGGGGGTACACCGGGGAGCTGTTTTTT.

This clone appeared a few times. This chain joins TRBV10-2 and TRBJ2-7; the D gene is possibly TRBD1 (5 bases). Looked up from germline, CDR1 is WSHSY and CDR2 is SAAADI. Trimming shortened V by 6 bases and J by 2 bases, and 8 bases separated the two germline ends. This CDR3 has 12 amino acids. The chain's CDR3 is CASRDNPYEQYF. The DNA of the CDR3 is TGCGCCAGCAGGGACAACCCCTACGAGCAGTACTTC.

The rearrangement uses TRBV18 and TRBJ2-7; TRBD2 matches at 8 bases. J lost 3 bases, V lost 2 bases, and 6 bases had no gene match. CDR1 is KGHSH, CDR2 LQKENI, per germline. This CDR3 contains 15 residues. The CDR3 loop is CASSPMGSGNYEQYF. CDR3 DNA: TGTGCCAGCTCACCAATGGGTAGCGGGAACTACGAGCAGTACTTC.

The chain couples TRBV28 to TRBJ2-7; the D is unclear. There are 12 residues in the CDR3. From germline, CDR1 is MDHEN and CDR2 SYDVKM. Trimming took 7 bases from V and 2 from J, leaving 9 bases between them. CDR3 nucleotides: TGTGCCAGCACCAGTCTGACCTACGAGCAGTACTTC. Translated: CASTSLTYEQYF.

This clone was found once. The junction departs from the called germline gene at one end, perhaps through a read error. The chain has TRBV5-1 and TRBJ1-2; 7 bases match TRBD1. CDR3 length: 14 amino acids. CDR1 is SGHRS and CDR2 is YFSETQ in the germline V gene. The CDR3 loop reads CASSFRQGGCGYTF. The CDR3 region has the DNA TGCGCCAGCAGCTTTCGACAGGGCGGGTGTGGCTACACCTTT.

The CDR3 is CSVASLAGGPDEQYF. DNA of the CDR3: TGCAGCGTTGCCAGCCTAGCGGGAGGGCCGGACGAGCAGTACTTC. The gene calls are TRBV29-1 and TRBJ2-7, with TRBD2 matching 12 bases. Germline V gives CDR1 SQVTM, CDR2 ANQGSEA. The CDR3 totals 15 residues. Trimming took 4 bases from V and 5 from J; bases not matched to a gene: 9.

V and J are TRBV7-2 and TRBJ2-3, with 12 bases that match TRBD1. The CDR3 sequence is 17 residues long. CDR1 is SGHTA, CDR2 FQGNSA, per germline. V shed 5 bases, J shed 5 bases, and the junction held 11 bases outside the gene matches. The CDR3 DNA follows: TGTGCCAGCAGCCCAGGACCGGGACAGGGGGCCGGAGATACGCAGTATTTT. Residues: CASSPGPGQGAGDTQYF. The full variable domain, completed using reference TRBV7-2 and TRBJ2-3, is GAGVSQSPSNKVTEKGKDVELRCDPISGHTALYWYRQSLGQGLEFLIYFQGNSAPDKSGLPSDRFSAERTGGSVSTLTIQRTQQEDSAVYLCASSPGPGQGAGDTQYFGPGTRLTVL.

In the case of this clone: This likely traces to a read error, being one base from a far larger clone. The chain carries TRBV29-1 and TRBJ2-1; 8 bases are a match to TRBD2. CDR3 length equals 13 residues. Germline-derived CDR1 and CDR2 are SQVTM and ANQGSEA. CDR3 region: CSVESGRGNGQFF. DNA for the CDR3: TGCAGCGTTGAAAGCGGGAGAGGTAATGGGCAGTTCTTC.

This clone was counted between two and nine times. This rearrangement joins TRBV6-6 to TRBJ2-5, with D possibly called TRBD1 or TRBD2 (5 bases each). The V and J ends lost 5 bases and 13 bases respectively, with 23 bases between them. Germline CDR1 reads MNHNY; CDR2 reads SVGAGI (reference sequence). There are 14 residues in the CDR3. Written as DNA, the CDR3 is TGTGCCAGCAGTCGACAAGAGGGACCCAATACACGGTACTTC. Encoded protein: CASSRQEGPNTRYF.

The chain recombines TRBV18 with TRBJ1-2; 7 bases are shared with TRBD1. The J segment lost 7 bases and the V segment lost 5 bases, leaving 7 bases of the junction unmatched. Germline V gene sequence: CDR1 KGHSH, CDR2 LQKENI. There are 13 residues in the CDR3. The CDR3 nucleotides are TGTGCCAGCTCAGGGGACAGATTGATTGGCTACACCTTC. Residues: CASSGDRLIGYTF.

On this clone: A single base is all that separates this from a far larger clone, so a read error is likely. The chain couples TRBV5-8 to TRBJ2-5; no firm D call. This CDR3 is built from 14 residues. The germline V gene encodes CDR1 SGHTS and CDR2 YDEGEE. V was cut by 4 bases and J by 1 base, with 11 bases left in between. CDR3 sequence reads: CASSQVQIQETQYF. CDR3 in DNA: TGTGCCAGCAGCCAGGTACAGATCCAAGAGACCCAGTACTTC.

Concerning this clone itself: The likely explanation is a read error, given a far larger clone one base away. Distinct nucleotide sequences in the sample also encode this CDR3. The chain joins TRBV7-9 to TRBJ2-2; the D is unclear. The CDR3 covers 19 residues. V was clipped by 3 bases and J by 0 bases, with 20 bases between them. Germline V gene data show CDR1 as SEHNR and CDR2 as FQNEAQ (reference sequence). CDR3 region: CASSLLGLPITANTGELFF. The CDR3 bases are TGTGCCAGCAGCTTGCTTGGGCTTCCCATAACCGCGAACACCGGGGAGCTGTTTTTT.

The V gene is TRBV7-6, the J gene TRBJ1-2; no firm D call. This CDR3 spans 14 amino acids. The V and J ends lost 1 base and 4 bases respectively, with 10 bases between them. Germline assignment: CDR1 SGHVS and CDR2 FNYEAQ. In DNA, the CDR3 is TGTGCCAGCAGCTTAGACCCCGGGTCCTATGGCTACACCTTC. This gives the protein CASSLDPGSYGYTF.

Here the CDR3 reads CASSPFGRSGANVLTF. Written as DNA, the CDR3 is TGTGCCAGCAGCCCCTTCGGCCGCTCTGGGGCCAACGTCCTGACTTTC. The chain uses TRBV9 and TRBJ2-6; D remains ambiguous. From germline, CDR1 is SGDLS and CDR2 YYNGEE. V was shortened by 4 bases and J by 0 bases, with 11 bases between the two germline ends. CDR3 size: 16 residues.

This clone was detected only once. The chain is built from TRBV5-1 and TRBJ2-1; TRBD1 is a possible D gene (9 bases). V was shortened by 4 bases and J by 9 bases, with 17 bases between the two germline ends. CDR1 and CDR2 (germline): SGHRS, YFSETQ. CDR3 size: 14 residues. The CDR3 reads CASSRGQGTSEQFF. CDR3 coding DNA: TGCGCCAGCAGCCGCGGACAGGGGACTAGTGAGCAGTTCTTC.

About this clone itself: This likely came from a read error, as a far larger clone is one base away. The chain joins TRBV15 to TRBJ1-2; maybe TRBD1 (5 bases). This CDR3 has 14 residues. V lost 5 bases and J lost 12, with 22 bases in between. Germline values: CDR1 LNHNV, CDR2 YYDKDF (reference sequence). Here the CDR3 DNA reads TGTGCCACCAGCCGCAGGGAGACTGCCCGGGGCCACACCTTC. Translating gives CATSRRETARGHTF.

The J gene is TRBJ2-1, the V gene TRBV29-1; the match to TRBD2 covers 12 bases. This CDR3 is built from 15 residues. In germline, CDR1 is SQVTM, CDR2 ANQGSEA. The V segment lost 3 bases and the J segment 6 bases; nucleotides outside the gene matches: 6. The CDR3 spells CSVEPTSGSTNEQFF. The CDR3 nucleotides are TGCAGCGTTGAGCCGACTAGCGGGAGCACCAATGAGCAGTTCTTC.

As to this clone: The sample carries other DNA sequences with the same CDR3. This chain links TRBV7-9 with TRBJ2-2; D is undetermined. Germline V gives CDR1 SEHNR, CDR2 FQNEAQ (reference sequence). The CDR3 consists of 13 residues. The V end lost 1 base, the J end lost 4 bases, and 4 bases lay between the germline ends. CDR3 amino acids: CASSLGGTGELFF. CDR3 bases: TGTGCCAGCAGCTTAGGTGGCACCGGGGAGCTGTTTTTT.

J is TRBJ2-5 and V is TRBV28; D is possibly TRBD2 (6 bases). Per germline, CDR1 MDHEN and CDR2 SYDVKM. The V end lost 5 bases, the J end lost 3 bases, and 16 bases lay between the germline ends. The CDR3 consists of 15 residues. In DNA, the CDR3 is TGTGCCAGCAGTCCATTAGCGGAGACAGAAGAGACCCAGTACTTC. It codes for CASSPLAETEETQYF.

The V gene is TRBV7-8, the J gene TRBJ2-5, with TRBD2 matching 9 bases. J was trimmed by 9 bases and V by 1 base; bases with no gene match: 6. Germline values: CDR1 SGHVS, CDR2 FQNEAQ. CDR3 length: 14 amino acids. The chain's CDR3 is CASSLERREGPQYF. In DNA, the CDR3 is TGTGCCAGCAGCTTAGAACGGCGGGAGGGTCCCCAGTACTTC.

The rearrangement links TRBV11-2 to TRBJ2-3, with D tentatively TRBD1 (6 bases). Germline CDR1 reads SGHAT; CDR2 reads FQNNGV. This CDR3 region has 16 residues. V lost 4 bases to trimming and J lost 4 bases, with 18 bases between them. The chain's CDR3 is CASSSTRQENPDTQYF. The CDR3 DNA is TGTGCCAGCAGCTCCACCCGACAGGAGAATCCAGATACGCAGTATTTT.

Regarding this clone: The same CDR3 can be traced to other DNA sequences in this sample. The rearrangement uses TRBV7-2 and TRBJ1-5, with no clear D. Germline-derived CDR1 and CDR2 are SGHTA and FQGNSA. Trimming took 1 base from V and 6 from J, leaving 4 bases between them. The CDR3 is 12 residues long. CDR3 in amino acids: CASSLVGQPQHF. The CDR3 coding sequence is TGTGCCAGCAGCTTAGTTGGTCAGCCCCAGCATTTT.

The chain combines TRBV7-2 with TRBJ1-1, with 7 bases matching TRBD1. After removal of 5 bases from V and 9 bases from J, the junction contained 6 bases not matched to a gene. Germline lookup yields CDR1 SGHTA and CDR2 FQGNSA. The CDR3 length is 12 residues. CDR3 sequence: CASSTGTAQAFF. The CDR3 DNA reads TGTGCCAGCAGCACCGGGACAGCTCAAGCTTTCTTT.

V gene TRBV19 combines with J gene TRBJ1-5; 9 bases agree with TRBD1. Germline V gene lookup returns CDR1 LNHDA and CDR2 SQIVND (reference sequence). This CDR3 contains 16 residues. The J segment lost 5 bases and the V segment lost 3 bases, leaving 8 bases of the junction unmatched. The CDR3 DNA reads as TGTGCCAGTAGTATTAGCGGACAGGGGTTTGATCAGCCCCAGCATTTT. This translates into CASSISGQGFDQPQHF.

As concerns this clone: Only one base separates this from a far larger clonotype, so it likely reflects a read error. The sample has other DNA sequences that encode this CDR3 too. The chain combines TRBV10-3 with TRBJ2-3, with TRBD2 matching 10 bases. The CDR3 is 15 amino acids. Germline CDR1 and CDR2: ENHRY and SYGVKD. The DNA of the CDR3 is TGTGCCATCAGTCTAGCGGGAGAAGGCACAGATACGCAGTATTTC. Its translation is CAISLAGEGTDTQYF.

The CDR3 here is CAIAGTYNEQFF. As DNA, the CDR3 is TGTGCCATCGCTGGCACCTACAATGAGCAGTTCTTC. This rearrangement joins TRBV10-3 to TRBJ2-1; D unclear. Germline loops: CDR1 ENHRY, CDR2 SYGVKD. This CDR3 is built from 12 residues. Trimming pared 8 bases from V and 2 bases from J, leaving 7 bases between.

The chain recombines TRBV7-2 with TRBJ2-7, with unresolved D. From germline, CDR1 is SGHTA and CDR2 FQGNSA. V lost 5 bases, J lost 4 bases, and 18 bases lay in between. CDR3 size: 15 residues. The CDR3 reads CASSLATGSGYEQYF. In nucleotides, the CDR3 is TGTGCCAGCAGCCTGGCGACGGGTTCTGGGTACGAGCAGTACTTC.